This TCR beta chain was captured in a study of blood T cell repertoires in COVID-19. Per the germline V gene, CDR1 is SGHVS and CDR2 is FQNEAQ. The length of the CDR3 is 16 residues. V was pared by 5 bases and J by 4 bases, with 8 bases of the junction left unmatched. Data came from immunoSEQ multiplex PCR; TCRdb stores just in-frame clones and leaves some out. The table lists 65,000 to 85,000 clones, around 90% of them singletons, with 6.9% in the top ten. The sample consisted of peripheral blood. This TCR derives from a human donor in a cohort sampled during active COVID-19. The chain recombines TRBV7-8 with TRBJ2-1; 10 nucleotides agree with TRBD1. The CDR3 DNA reads TGTGCCAGCAGCCACATACGGACAGGGGGGTACAATGAGCAGTTCTTC. It codes for CASSHIRTGGYNEQFF.